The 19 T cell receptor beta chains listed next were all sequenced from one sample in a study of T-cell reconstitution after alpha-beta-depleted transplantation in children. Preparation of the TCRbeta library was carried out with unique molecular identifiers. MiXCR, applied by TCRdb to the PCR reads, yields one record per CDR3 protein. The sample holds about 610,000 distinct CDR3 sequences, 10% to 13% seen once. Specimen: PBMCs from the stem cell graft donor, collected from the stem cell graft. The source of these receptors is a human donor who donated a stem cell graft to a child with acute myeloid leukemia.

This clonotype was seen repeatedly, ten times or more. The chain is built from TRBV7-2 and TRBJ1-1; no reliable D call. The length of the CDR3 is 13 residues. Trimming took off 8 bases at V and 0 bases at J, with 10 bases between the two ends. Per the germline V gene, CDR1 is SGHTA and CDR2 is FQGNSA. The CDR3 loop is CASGGPMNTEAFF. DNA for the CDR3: TGTGCCAGCGGTGGACCGATGAACACTGAAGCTTTCTTT. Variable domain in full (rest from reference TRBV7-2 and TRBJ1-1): GAGVSQSPSNKVTEKGKDVELRCDPISGHTALYWYRQSLGQGLEFLIYFQGNSAPDKSGLPSDRFSAERTGGSVSTLTIQRTQQEDSAVYLCASGGPMNTEAFFGQGTRLTVV.

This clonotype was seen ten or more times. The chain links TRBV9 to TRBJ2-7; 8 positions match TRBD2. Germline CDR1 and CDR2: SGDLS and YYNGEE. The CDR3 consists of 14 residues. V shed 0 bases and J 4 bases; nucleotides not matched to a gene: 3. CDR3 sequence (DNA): TGTGCCAGCAGCGTAGCTAGCGGGTATTACGAGCAGTACTTC. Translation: CASSVASGYYEQYF. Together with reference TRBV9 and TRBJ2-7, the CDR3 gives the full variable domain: DSGVTQTPKHLITATGQRVTLRCSPRSGDLSVYWYQQSLDQGLQFLIQYYNGEERAKGNILERFSAQQFPDLHSELNLSSLELGDSALYFCASSVASGYYEQYFGPGTRLTVT.

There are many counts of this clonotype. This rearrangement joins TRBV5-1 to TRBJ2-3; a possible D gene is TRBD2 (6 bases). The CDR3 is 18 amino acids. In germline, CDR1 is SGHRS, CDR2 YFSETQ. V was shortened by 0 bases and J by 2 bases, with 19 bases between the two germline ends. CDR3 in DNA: TGCGCCAGCAGCTTGGGACTAGTTTTGGGTTACCACACAGATACGCAGTATTTT. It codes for CASSLGLVLGYHTDTQYF.

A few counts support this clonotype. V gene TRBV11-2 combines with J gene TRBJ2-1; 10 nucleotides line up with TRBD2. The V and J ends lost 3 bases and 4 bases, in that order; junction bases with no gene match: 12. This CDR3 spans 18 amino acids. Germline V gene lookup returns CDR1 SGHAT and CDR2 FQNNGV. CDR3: CASSFPPASGGPYNEQFF. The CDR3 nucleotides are TGTGCCAGCAGCTTCCCCCCGGCTAGCGGGGGCCCTTACAATGAGCAGTTCTTC. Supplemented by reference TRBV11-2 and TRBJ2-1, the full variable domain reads EAGVAQSPRYKIIEKRQSVAFWCNPISGHATLYWYQQILGQGPKLLIQFQNNGVVDDSQLPKDRFSAERLKGVDSTLKIQPAKLEDSAVYLCASSFPPASGGPYNEQFFGPGTRLTVL.

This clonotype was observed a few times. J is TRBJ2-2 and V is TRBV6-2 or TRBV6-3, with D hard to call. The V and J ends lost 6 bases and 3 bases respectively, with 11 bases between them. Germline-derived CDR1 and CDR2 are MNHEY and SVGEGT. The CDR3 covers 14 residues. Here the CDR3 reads CASRHQVDTGELFF. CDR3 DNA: TGTGCCAGCAGGCACCAGGTGGACACCGGGGAGCTGTTTTTT.

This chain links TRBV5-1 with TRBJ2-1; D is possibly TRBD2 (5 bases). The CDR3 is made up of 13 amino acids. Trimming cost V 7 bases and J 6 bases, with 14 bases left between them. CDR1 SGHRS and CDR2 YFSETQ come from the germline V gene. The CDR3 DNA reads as TGCGCCAGCGTCCCTGGCGGGCGCAATGAGCAGTTCTTC. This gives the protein CASVPGGRNEQFF.

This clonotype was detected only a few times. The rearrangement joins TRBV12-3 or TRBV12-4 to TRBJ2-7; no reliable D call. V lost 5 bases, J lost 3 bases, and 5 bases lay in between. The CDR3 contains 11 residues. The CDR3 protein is CASSNFYEQYF. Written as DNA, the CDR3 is TGTGCCAGCAGTAATTTCTACGAGCAGTACTTC.

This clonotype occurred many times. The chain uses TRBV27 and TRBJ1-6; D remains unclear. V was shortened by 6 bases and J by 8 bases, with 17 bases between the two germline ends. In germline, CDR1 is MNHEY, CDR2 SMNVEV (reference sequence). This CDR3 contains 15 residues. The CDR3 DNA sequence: TGTGCCAGCAGCTTAGAGTTGGGGTCCTATTCACCCCTCCACTTT. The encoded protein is CASSLELGSYSPLHF.

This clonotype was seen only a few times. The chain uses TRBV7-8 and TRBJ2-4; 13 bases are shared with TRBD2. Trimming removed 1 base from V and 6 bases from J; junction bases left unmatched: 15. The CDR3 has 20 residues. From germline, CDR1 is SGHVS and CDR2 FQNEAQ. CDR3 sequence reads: CASSLVRTSGRGLGGNIQYF. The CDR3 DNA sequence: TGTGCCAGCAGCTTAGTAAGGACTAGCGGGAGAGGCCTGGGCGGAAACATTCAGTACTTC.

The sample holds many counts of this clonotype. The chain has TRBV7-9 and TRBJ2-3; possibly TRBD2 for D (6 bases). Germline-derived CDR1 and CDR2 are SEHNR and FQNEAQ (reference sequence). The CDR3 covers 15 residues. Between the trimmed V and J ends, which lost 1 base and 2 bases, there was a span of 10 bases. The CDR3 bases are TGTGCCAGCAGCTTAGATGGGGGGATCACAGATACGCAGTATTTT. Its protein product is CASSLDGGITDTQYF.

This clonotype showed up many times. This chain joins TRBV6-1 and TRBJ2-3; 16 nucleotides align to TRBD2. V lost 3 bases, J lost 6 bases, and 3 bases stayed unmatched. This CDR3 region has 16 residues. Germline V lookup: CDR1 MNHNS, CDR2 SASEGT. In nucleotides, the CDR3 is TGTGCCAGCAGTGAGGGACTAGCGGGAGGGATGGATACGCAGTATTTT. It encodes CASSEGLAGGMDTQYF.

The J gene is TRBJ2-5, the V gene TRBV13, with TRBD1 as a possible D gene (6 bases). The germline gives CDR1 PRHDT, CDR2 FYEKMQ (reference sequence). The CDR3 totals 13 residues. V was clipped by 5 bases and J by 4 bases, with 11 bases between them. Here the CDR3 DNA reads TGTGCCAGCAGCCAACAGGGCAGAGAGACCCAGTACTTC. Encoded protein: CASSQQGRETQYF. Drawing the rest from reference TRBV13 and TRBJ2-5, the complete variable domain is AAGVIQSPRHLIKEKRETATLKCYPIPRHDTVYWYQQGPGQDPQFLISFYEKMQSDKGSIPDRFSAQQFSDYHSELNMSSLELGDSALYFCASSQQGRETQYFGPGTRLLVL.

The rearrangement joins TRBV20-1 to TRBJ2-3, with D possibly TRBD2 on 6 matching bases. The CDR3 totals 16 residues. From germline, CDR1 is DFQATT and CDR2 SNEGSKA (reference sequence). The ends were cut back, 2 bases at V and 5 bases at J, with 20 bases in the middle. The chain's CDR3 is CSARPRVRGSKDTQYF. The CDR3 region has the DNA TGCAGTGCTAGACCTCGTGTACGGGGGAGTAAAGATACGCAGTATTTT.

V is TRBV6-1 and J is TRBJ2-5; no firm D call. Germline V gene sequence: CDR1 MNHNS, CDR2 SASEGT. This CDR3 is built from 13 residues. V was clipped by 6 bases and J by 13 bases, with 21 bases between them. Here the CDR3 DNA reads TGTGCCAGCAGGAGCCCCACGACTCGTATGGGGTACTTC. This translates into CASRSPTTRMGYF.

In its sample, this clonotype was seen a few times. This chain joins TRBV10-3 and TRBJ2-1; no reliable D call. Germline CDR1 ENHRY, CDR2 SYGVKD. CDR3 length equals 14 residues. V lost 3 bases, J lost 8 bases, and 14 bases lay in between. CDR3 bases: TGTGCCATCAGTGATTCGACCCCATTTGATGAGCAGTTCTTC. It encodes CAISDSTPFDEQFF.

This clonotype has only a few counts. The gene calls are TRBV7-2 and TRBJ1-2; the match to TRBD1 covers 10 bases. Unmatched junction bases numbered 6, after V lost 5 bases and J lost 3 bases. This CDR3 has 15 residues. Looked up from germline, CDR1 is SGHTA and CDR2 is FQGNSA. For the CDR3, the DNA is TGTGCCAGCAGCGAATACGGGACAGGGGACTATGGCTACACCTTC. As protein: CASSEYGTGDYGYTF.

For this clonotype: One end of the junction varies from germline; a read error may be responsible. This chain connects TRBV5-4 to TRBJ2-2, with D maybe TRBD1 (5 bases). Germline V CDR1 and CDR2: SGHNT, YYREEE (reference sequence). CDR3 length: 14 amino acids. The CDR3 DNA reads TGCGCCAGGGCCTCCGGGTCGCTAACCGGGGAGCTGTTTTTT. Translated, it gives CARASGSLTGELFF.

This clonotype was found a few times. The CDR3 reads CSVAGGTGEQYF. CDR3 nucleotide sequence: TGCAGCGTAGCGGGAGGCACTGGGGAGCAGTACTTC. This rearrangement joins TRBV29-1 to TRBJ2-7; 9 bases fit TRBD2. Germline V gene data show CDR1 as SQVTM and CDR2 as ANQGSEA. V shed 6 bases, J shed 7 bases, and the junction held 7 bases outside the gene matches. The CDR3 sequence is 12 residues long.

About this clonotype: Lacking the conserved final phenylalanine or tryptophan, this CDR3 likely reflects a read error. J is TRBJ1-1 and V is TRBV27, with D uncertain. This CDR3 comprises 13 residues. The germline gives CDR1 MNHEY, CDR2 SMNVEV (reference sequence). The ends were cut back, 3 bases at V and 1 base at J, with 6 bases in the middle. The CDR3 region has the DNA TGTGCCAGCAGTTTCATCGGGAACACTGAAGCTTTCTAT. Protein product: CASSFIGNTEAFY.